Following are 8 T cell receptor beta chains from one sample sequenced in a study of cytomegalovirus exposure and HLA in healthy donors. 13 Jbeta primers and 60 Vbeta primers were used for the PCR. Sequencing was performed with immunoSEQ multiplex PCR; in TCRdb, only in-frame clones are kept and a portion is missing. Among 90,000 to 150,000 clones listed, around 78% were seen once. The specimen sequenced was PBMCs. These receptors originate from a woman in her 30s in good health and CMV-seropositive.

The CDR3 sequence is CASSLQQGNYGYTF. In DNA form, the CDR3 reads TGTGCCAGCAGCCTTCAGCAGGGGAACTATGGCTACACCTTC. The rearrangement links TRBV11-2 to TRBJ1-2; a possible D gene is TRBD1 (6 bases). V was pared by 5 bases and J by 2 bases, with 12 bases between. Germline V CDR1 and CDR2: SGHAT, FQNNGV. The CDR3 loop spans 14 amino acids.

The chain recombines TRBV5-4 with TRBJ1-4; the D gene is possibly TRBD1 (5 bases). Trimming removed 4 bases from V and 7 bases from J, with 14 bases in between. This CDR3 is 14 amino acids long. CDR1 is SGHNT, CDR2 YYREEE, per germline (reference sequence). Here the CDR3 reads CASSRMGGSEKLFF. For the CDR3, the DNA is TGTGCCAGCAGCAGGATGGGGGGTAGTGAAAAACTGTTTTTT.

This clone turned up a few times. The chain employs TRBV13 and TRBJ2-3; TRBD2 aligns across 10 bases. The CDR3 is 16 residues long. Germline-derived CDR1 and CDR2 are PRHDT and FYEKMQ (reference sequence). V trimming: 5 bases; J trimming: 3 bases; junction bases outside the gene matches: 8. DNA of the CDR3: TGTGCCAGCAGCCTAAGACTAGCGGGTGTGACAGATACGCAGTATTTT. Its translation is CASSLRLAGVTDTQYF. The entire variable domain, with the rest obtained from reference TRBV13 and TRBJ2-3, is as follows: AAGVIQSPRHLIKEKRETATLKCYPIPRHDTVYWYQQGPGQDPQFLISFYEKMQSDKGSIPDRFSAQQFSDYHSELNMSSLELGDSALYFCASSLRLAGVTDTQYFGPGTRLTVL.

The V call is TRBV6-5, the J call TRBJ2-7; D uncertain. The CDR3 length is 11 residues. The V end lost 0 bases, the J end lost 8 bases, and 5 bases lay between the germline ends. Germline CDR1 is MNHEY and CDR2 is SVGAGI. The CDR3 loop reads CASSYSQKQYF. CDR3 sequence (DNA): TGTGCCAGCAGTTACTCACAGAAGCAGTACTTC.

The chain is built from TRBV7-2 and TRBJ2-1, with D hard to call. The CDR3 runs to 13 residues. Germline V gives CDR1 SGHTA, CDR2 FQGNSA. Trimming pared 4 bases from V and 8 bases from J, leaving 12 bases between. CDR3 nucleotide sequence: TGTGCCAGCAGCTATACCCCGGCGGATGAGCAGTTCTTC. Translation: CASSYTPADEQFF. Using reference TRBV7-2 and TRBJ2-1 for the parts outside the CDR3, the full variable domain is GAGVSQSPSNKVTEKGKDVELRCDPISGHTALYWYRQSLGQGLEFLIYFQGNSAPDKSGLPSDRFSAERTGGSVSTLTIQRTQQEDSAVYLCASSYTPADEQFFGPGTRLTVL.

The chain has TRBV19 and TRBJ1-5, with D possibly matching TRBD1 (5 bases). V lost 5 bases, J lost 4 bases, and 12 bases lay in between. The CDR3 length is 14 residues. Germline V gene data show CDR1 as LNHDA and CDR2 as SQIVND (reference sequence). The CDR3 here is CASSATGSNQPQHF. DNA for the CDR3: TGTGCCAGTAGTGCAACAGGTAGTAATCAGCCCCAGCATTTT.

By share, this clone ranks as medium-sized. The V and J genes are TRBV6-5 and TRBJ1-1, with 7 bases matching TRBD1. The germline CDR1 and CDR2 sequences are MNHEY and SVGAGI. V was pared by 6 bases and J by 1 base, with 2 bases of the junction left unmatched. There are 13 residues in the CDR3. Written as DNA, the CDR3 is TGTGCCAGCAGACAGGGGAGGAACACTGAAGCTTTCTTT. As protein: CASRQGRNTEAFF.

V gene TRBV18 combines with J gene TRBJ2-7; the D is unclear. Germline V gene lookup returns CDR1 KGHSH and CDR2 LQKENI. Trimming pared 4 bases from V and 7 bases from J, leaving 8 bases between. This CDR3 has 11 residues. The DNA of the CDR3 is TGTGCCAGCTCACGAAACCGGGAGCAGTACTTC. Amino acid sequence: CASSRNREQYF.